The 7 T cell receptor beta chains below come from one sample, sequenced in a study of T-cell memory formation after mild COVID-19. TCRdb reanalysed the 5' RACE reads using MiXCR and keeps one entry per CDR3 protein. Of about 560,000 distinct CDR3 sequences listed, less than 25% were seen once; the top ten hold roughly 9.1%. Sequenced material: PBMCs or a T cell subset sorted from them (not recorded which). These receptors were collected from an adult woman who had mild COVID-19 (a few samples of this study predate the infection). Cell type and time point are not known.

V usage is TRBV24-1 and J usage is TRBJ2-3, with 10 bases identical to TRBD2. This CDR3 is 16 amino acids long. Trimming took 1 base from V and 1 from J; bases not matched to a gene: 1. CDR1 and CDR2 (germline): KGHDR, SFDVKD. This chain's CDR3 is CATSDFGTSGTDTQYF. CDR3 bases: TGTGCCACCAGTGATTTTGGGACTAGCGGCACAGATACGCAGTATTTT.

V and J are TRBV20-1 and TRBJ1-2, with no clear D. The germline CDR1 and CDR2 sequences are DFQATT and SNEGSKA (reference sequence). The length of the CDR3 is 14 residues. Trimming took 7 bases from V and 2 from J, leaving 17 bases between them. CDR3 DNA: TGCAGTGGCAGAGATAGATGGAAGAACTATGGCTACACCTTC. This gives the protein CSGRDRWKNYGYTF.

The rearrangement joins TRBV7-8 to TRBJ1-6; the D is unclear. CDR1 is SGHVS and CDR2 is FQNEAQ in the germline V gene. The CDR3 has 18 amino acids. Trimming removed 5 bases from V and 0 bases from J, with 17 bases in between. CDR3 in DNA: TGTGCCAGCAGCACACGACCTACTCTCAGCTCCTATAATTCACCCCTCCACTTT. This codes for CASSTRPTLSSYNSPLHF.

The rearrangement uses TRBV11-3 and TRBJ1-2, with D tentatively TRBD1 (6 bases). This CDR3 is 15 amino acids long. V shed 3 bases and J shed 4 bases, with 15 bases lying between them. Looked up from germline, CDR1 is SGHNT and CDR2 is YENEEA. CDR3 bases: TGTGCCAGCAGCTTGGACCGGGGGCAGGCCTATGGCTACACCTTC. This sequence encodes CASSLDRGQAYGYTF.

In nucleotides, the CDR3 is TGTGCCAGCCGATGGGGGAAAGAAGCTTTCTTT. Translating it yields CASRWGKEAFF. The V call is TRBV6-5, the J call TRBJ1-1, with D maybe TRBD1 (5 bases). CDR3 length: 11 residues. The V end lost 8 bases, the J end lost 8 bases, and 12 bases lay between the germline ends. Germline values: CDR1 MNHEY, CDR2 SVGAGI.

The chain couples TRBV7-9 to TRBJ1-1, with TRBD1 matching over 10 bases. Trimming cost V 4 bases and J 4 bases; bases outside gene matches: 6. CDR3 length: 15 residues. Germline CDR1 and CDR2: SEHNR and FQNEAQ (reference sequence). The CDR3 loop is CASSSGQGVSTEAFF. The CDR3 bases are TGTGCCAGCAGCTCCGGACAGGGGGTTTCCACTGAAGCTTTCTTT.

This clonotype was counted only a few times. The V and J genes are TRBV11-2 and TRBJ1-3; the D gene is possibly TRBD1 (5 bases). V lost 4 bases to trimming and J lost 4 bases, with 14 bases between them. The germline CDR1 and CDR2 sequences are SGHAT and FQNNGV. This CDR3 spans 15 amino acids. Written as DNA, the CDR3 is TGTGCCAGCAGCTCTAGAGGGGCGCTAGGAAACACCATATATTTT. The encoded protein is CASSSRGALGNTIYF.